The 32 T cell receptor beta chains given below trace back to one sample, sequenced in a study of blood T cells in healthy people across ages. Together with a sample-barcoded 5' primer, a J-beta primer mix was included in a second PCR lasting about 7 to 11 cycles. Each CDR3 protein is one row after TCRdb ran MiXCR on the 5' RACE reads. The table has under 1,100,000 distinct CDR3 sequences, under 30% seen once. The same data also went into a second study, on T cells of mothers and their children.

Sample: blood. These receptors came from a girl under 10 years old in good health.

A few counts support this clonotype. V and J are TRBV12-3 or TRBV12-4 and TRBJ1-1; the D is unclear. The CDR3 sequence is 13 residues long. V was cut by 10 bases and J by 5 bases, with 17 bases left in between. CDR3 in amino acids: CATLPRQVTEAFF. CDR3 DNA sequence: TGTGCCACCTTGCCCCGGCAGGTGACTGAAGCTTTCTTT.

The rearrangement uses TRBV5-6 and TRBJ2-1; 15 nucleotides match TRBD2. With 5 bases clipped from V and 9 bases from J, the junction kept 6 bases outside the gene matches. This CDR3 contains 15 residues. Germline CDR1 and CDR2: SGHDT and YYEEEE. The CDR3 DNA reads as TGTGCCAGCAGATTAGGACTAGCGGGAGGGGTTGAGCAGTTCTTC. Protein sequence: CASRLGLAGGVEQFF.

This clonotype came up a few times. The CDR3 DNA reads TGTGCCAGCAGTTACTCAGGGGATCCTTTCTTT. Residues: CASSYSGDPFF. The V gene is TRBV6-6, the J gene TRBJ1-1, with D perhaps matching TRBD1 (5 bases). CDR3 length: 11 amino acids. V was cut by 0 bases and J by 12 bases, with 8 bases left in between. Germline values: CDR1 MNHNY, CDR2 SVGAGI (reference sequence).

This clonotype showed up just a few times. The chain carries TRBV4-1 and TRBJ2-3; TRBD2 matches at 10 bases. There are 16 residues in the CDR3. Per the germline V gene, CDR1 is MGHRA and CDR2 is YSYEKL. V was clipped by 1 base and J by 2 bases; unmatched bases: 3. CDR3 amino acids: CASSQGGLAATDTQYF. CDR3 bases: TGCGCCAGCAGCCAAGGAGGACTAGCGGCCACAGATACGCAGTATTTT.

The genes are TRBV12-3 or TRBV12-4 and TRBJ1-2; a weak D match, TRBD1 (6 bases). CDR3 length: 15 residues. V was shortened by 1 base and J by 6 bases, with 15 bases between the two germline ends. The CDR3 region is CASSLVVGGADGYTF. The CDR3 DNA follows: TGTGCCAGCAGTTTAGTAGTGGGGGGCGCGGATGGCTACACCTTC.

Turning to this clonotype: This may stem from a read error, because a much larger clone lies one nucleotide away. This chain links TRBV12-3 or TRBV12-4 with TRBJ2-1; no definite D call. The last part of the DNA fits TRBJ2-5 better; the J call may be wrong. The CDR3 is 14 amino acids. The CDR3 DNA reads TGTGCCAGCAGCACTATATCGTTGGGGGAGACCCAGTACTTC. This gives the protein CASSTISLGETQYF.

This clonotype was recorded a few times. V usage is TRBV6-5 and J usage is TRBJ1-1, with D possibly matching TRBD1 (6 bases). This CDR3 is 14 amino acids long. Germline V lookup: CDR1 MNHEY, CDR2 SVGAGI. V was trimmed by 2 bases and J by 7 bases, leaving 14 bases between them. The CDR3 DNA reads as TGTGCCAGCAGTTACCTCCCGGGGGCGGGTGAAGCTTTCTTT. Translating gives CASSYLPGAGEAFF.

This sequence joins TRBV7-9 and TRBJ2-7; TRBD2 is a possible D gene (6 bases). This CDR3 is built from 12 residues. From germline, CDR1 is SEHNR and CDR2 FQNEAQ (reference sequence). The V end lost 5 bases, the J end lost 10 bases, and 15 bases lay between the germline ends. This CDR3 is CASSPDGGPQYF. CDR3 DNA sequence: TGTGCCAGCAGCCCAGACGGGGGACCCCAGTACTTC. Variable domain in full (rest from reference TRBV7-9 and TRBJ2-7): DTGVSQNPRHKITKRGQNVTFRCDPISEHNRLYWYRQTLGQGPEFLTYFQNEAQLEKSRLLSDRFSAERPKGSFSTLEIQRTEQGDSAMYLCASSPDGGPQYFGPGTRLTVT.

V usage is TRBV4-1 and J usage is TRBJ2-7; the D is unclear. The CDR3 length is 15 residues. V was cut by 2 bases and J by 3 bases, with 14 bases left in between. Germline CDR1 is MGHRA and CDR2 is YSYEKL. CDR3: CASSQMARGGYEQYF. In DNA form, the CDR3 reads TGCGCCAGCAGCCAAATGGCCCGTGGCGGCTACGAGCAGTACTTC.

V and J are TRBV20-1 and TRBJ2-1; D uncertain. Germline V gene lookup returns CDR1 DFQATT and CDR2 SNEGSKA (reference sequence). The CDR3 loop spans 10 amino acids. V gave up 6 bases and J gave up 9 bases, with 9 bases separating them. The CDR3 DNA sequence: TGCAGTGCCTCAGATGGTGAGCAGTTCTTC. Protein: CSASDGEQFF.

In regard to this clonotype: The junction departs from the called germline gene at one end, perhaps through a read error. This chain links TRBV20-1 with TRBJ2-7, with 11 bases identical to TRBD2. The CDR3 loop spans 15 amino acids. Germline lookup yields CDR1 DFQATT and CDR2 SNEGSKA (reference sequence). Here the CDR3 DNA reads TGCTGTGCTAGGCCCTTAGCGGGAGGGCCCTACGAGCAGTACTTC. It is translated as CCARPLAGGPYEQYF.

The rearrangement joins TRBV29-1 to TRBJ1-2; maybe TRBD1 (5 bases). The germline CDR1 and CDR2 sequences are SQVTM and ANQGSEA. V dropped 7 bases and J dropped 3 bases, with 15 bases sitting between them. This CDR3 has 13 amino acids. The CDR3 spells CSGGRDRDYGYTF. The CDR3, as DNA: TGCAGCGGGGGCCGGGACCGAGACTATGGCTACACCTTC.

This clonotype was observed a handful of times. The chain couples TRBV7-9 to TRBJ2-4; 10 nucleotides agree with TRBD2. From germline, CDR1 is SEHNR and CDR2 FQNEAQ (reference sequence). The CDR3 loop spans 14 amino acids. J gave up 8 bases and V 5 bases, and 6 bases lay outside the gene matches. This chain's CDR3 is CASSRTSGADIQYF. As DNA, the CDR3 is TGTGCCAGCAGCCGTACTAGCGGGGCTGACATTCAGTACTTC.

This clonotype was counted many times. The V and J genes are TRBV4-3 and TRBJ1-4, with D perhaps matching TRBD1 (5 bases). This CDR3 spans 16 amino acids. Trimming pared 0 bases from V and 0 bases from J, leaving 8 bases between. In germline, CDR1 is LGHNA, CDR2 YSLEER. The CDR3 DNA reads as TGCGCCAGCAGCCAAGAACAAGGGGCAACTAATGAAAAACTGTTTTTT. Translated, it gives CASSQEQGATNEKLFF.

There are a few counts of this clonotype. The chain carries TRBV7-9 and TRBJ1-1; no definite D call. The ends were cut back, 8 bases at V and 1 base at J, with 8 bases in the middle. The CDR3 is 12 residues long. Germline loops: CDR1 SEHNR, CDR2 FQNEAQ (reference sequence). The CDR3 DNA reads as TGTGCCAGCGAGGACGAGAACACTGAAGCTTTCTTT. It codes for CASEDENTEAFF.

The CDR3 DNA is TGCGCCAGCAGCCATGGGGTAGTCATCGGGGGCGCTGAAGCTTTCTTT. Its protein product is CASSHGVVIGGAEAFF. J is TRBJ1-1 and V is TRBV4-3; perhaps TRBD1 as D (6 bases). Trimming stripped 3 bases from V and 6 bases from J, with 20 bases between. The CDR3 runs 16 residues. Germline V gives CDR1 LGHNA, CDR2 YSLEER.

This clonotype has a single count. The CDR3: CASSAQAYEQYF. The DNA for the CDR3 is TGTGCCAGCAGCGCCCAGGCCTACGAGCAGTACTTC. The V and J genes are TRBV12-3 or TRBV12-4 and TRBJ2-5; the D is unclear. Matching the DNA end better, TRBJ2-7 makes the J call doubtful. This CDR3 has 12 amino acids.

This clonotype turned up a few times. The chain carries TRBV29-1 and TRBJ2-3, with 9 bases aligning to TRBD1. V gave up 7 bases and J gave up 4 bases; unmatched junction bases: 6. The CDR3 sequence is 13 residues long. Germline V CDR1 and CDR2: SQVTM, ANQGSEA. CDR3 nucleotide sequence: TGCAGCGCACCGGGACAGGGACCAGATACGCAGTATTTT. It is translated as CSAPGQGPDTQYF.

The gene calls are TRBV7-9 and TRBJ2-1; D is possibly TRBD2 (5 bases). This CDR3 comprises 14 residues. V lost 2 bases to trimming and J lost 4 bases, with 9 bases between them. The germline CDR1 and CDR2 sequences are SEHNR and FQNEAQ (reference sequence). CDR3 protein: CASSLPRTYNEQFF. The CDR3 DNA reads as TGTGCCAGCAGCTTACCGCGGACTTACAATGAGCAGTTCTTC.

Here the CDR3 reads CASSLEKGPYEQYF. CDR3 DNA sequence: TGCGCCAGCAGCTTGGAAAAGGGCCCCTACGAGCAGTACTTC. This rearrangement joins TRBV5-1 to TRBJ2-7; no reliable D call. The ends were cut back, 0 bases at V and 2 bases at J, with 9 bases in the middle. CDR1 SGHRS and CDR2 YFSETQ come from the germline V gene. The CDR3 runs 14 residues.

This clonotype has just a few counts. The gene calls are TRBV11-2 and TRBJ2-1; D call uncertain. This CDR3 spans 14 amino acids. Germline V gene lookup returns CDR1 SGHAT and CDR2 FQNNGV. V was clipped by 1 base and J by 5 bases, with 9 bases between them. The CDR3 DNA reads as TGTGCCAGCAGCTTAGGCGTAAAGAACAATGAGCAGTTCTTC. Its translation: CASSLGVKNNEQFF.

V is TRBV29-1 and J is TRBJ2-6; TRBD1 or TRBD2 may be the D gene (5 bases each). Trimming stripped 6 bases from V and 0 bases from J, with 18 bases between. The CDR3 consists of 17 residues. The germline V gene has CDR1 SQVTM and CDR2 ANQGSEA. Written as DNA, the CDR3 is TGCAGCGTCCGGTGGGACCCAAACTCCTCTGGGGCCAACGTCCTGACTTTC. The encoded protein is CSVRWDPNSSGANVLTF. Looking up the rest from reference TRBV29-1 and TRBJ2-6 gives the full variable domain: SAVISQKPSRDICQRGTSLTIQCQVDSQVTMMFWYRQQPGQSLTLIATANQGSEATYESGFVIDKFPISRPNLTFSTLTVSNMSPEDSSIYLCSVRWDPNSSGANVLTFGAGSRLTVL.

A few counts support this clonotype. This chain links TRBV6-2 or TRBV6-3 with TRBJ2-3; tentative D call: TRBD1 (6 bases). Trimming left V 5 bases short and J 6 bases short, with 21 bases between. Germline V CDR1 and CDR2: MNHEY, SVGEGT. This CDR3 has 16 amino acids. The CDR3 DNA reads TGTGCCAGCAGTCGACGAGGACAGCCCTTAGGGGATACGCAGTATTTT. This codes for CASSRRGQPLGDTQYF.

The chain carries TRBV19 and TRBJ1-4, with D unresolved. Germline-derived CDR1 and CDR2 are LNHDA and SQIVND (reference sequence). This CDR3 has 11 residues. Deletions cut 10 bases from V and 13 bases from J, with 16 bases between. CDR3 loop: CATTEGNGLFF. In nucleotides, the CDR3 is TGTGCCACCACGGAGGGTAACGGACTGTTTTTT.

This clonotype was found a few times. V gene TRBV6-5 combines with J gene TRBJ2-5; the D is unclear. CDR3 length: 12 residues. Trimming took off 5 bases at V and 8 bases at J, with 12 bases between the two ends. The V gene's germline CDR1 is MNHEY and CDR2 SVGAGI. The CDR3 protein is CASSQSTETQYF. The DNA of the CDR3 is TGTGCCAGCAGTCAATCTACAGAAACCCAGTACTTC.

This clonotype was seen more than once but under ten times. The rearrangement joins TRBV12-3 or TRBV12-4 to TRBJ2-7; no firm D call. The CDR3 consists of 12 residues. V lost 6 bases to trimming and J lost 4 bases, with 10 bases between them. CDR3 DNA sequence: TGTGCCAGCAGGTTGGGGATATACGAGCAGTACTTC. Amino acid sequence: CASRLGIYEQYF.

The rearrangement joins TRBV12-5 to TRBJ2-2, with unresolved D. Trimming removed 2 bases at V and 5 bases at J, with 9 bases between. Germline CDR1 is LGHNT and CDR2 is FRNRAP. The CDR3 length is 14 residues. CDR3 loop: CASGLTISTGELFF. CDR3 nucleotides: TGTGCTAGTGGTTTGACTATATCGACCGGGGAGCTGTTTTTT.

CDR3 DNA: TGTGCCAGCAGCTTAGATACTCTAGAAATTAGCGGGAGCACAGATACGCAGTATTTT. Translating it yields CASSLDTLEISGSTDTQYF. The rearrangement links TRBV7-8 to TRBJ2-3, with TRBD2 matching 7 bases. The germline V gene encodes CDR1 SGHVS and CDR2 FQNEAQ. The CDR3 contains 19 residues. Trimming took 1 base from V and 0 from J; bases not matched to a gene: 13.

J is TRBJ2-1 and V is TRBV7-9; TRBD2 matches 8 bases. CDR1 and CDR2 (germline): SEHNR, FQNEAQ (reference sequence). V gave up 5 bases and J gave up 5 bases; unmatched junction bases: 11. The CDR3 extends over 16 amino acids. CDR3 residues: CASSPGGGLAHNEQFF. CDR3 bases: TGTGCCAGCAGCCCCGGGGGGGGACTCGCCCACAATGAGCAGTTCTTC.

The J gene is TRBJ2-1, the V gene TRBV28, with 9 bases identical to TRBD2. Germline V gives CDR1 MDHEN, CDR2 SYDVKM. CDR3 length: 19 residues. V was pared by 6 bases and J by 0 bases, with 15 bases of the junction left unmatched. The CDR3 is CASSPGTSSSGSSYNEQFF. CDR3 DNA sequence: TGTGCCAGCAGCCCCGGGACTAGCTCGAGTGGGTCCTCCTACAATGAGCAGTTCTTC. The full variable domain, completed using reference TRBV28 and TRBJ2-1, is DVKVTQSSRYLVKRTGEKVFLECVQDMDHENMFWYRQDPGLGLRLIYFSYDVKMKEKGDIPEGYSVSREKKERFSLILESASTNQTSMYLCASSPGTSSSGSSYNEQFFGPGTRLTVL.

V gene TRBV6-5 combines with J gene TRBJ1-1; D is uncertain. The CDR3 totals 12 residues. Germline V gives CDR1 MNHEY, CDR2 SVGAGI. The V end lost 2 bases, the J end lost 7 bases, and 8 bases lay between the germline ends. CDR3: CASSYPGSEAFF. The CDR3 DNA reads as TGTGCCAGCAGTTACCCAGGCAGTGAAGCTTTCTTT.

V gene TRBV4-1 combines with J gene TRBJ2-5; no reliable D call. The CDR3 consists of 14 residues. CDR1 is MGHRA and CDR2 is YSYEKL in the germline V gene. V lost 0 bases to trimming and J lost 9 bases, with 14 bases between them. The CDR3 DNA is TGCGCCAGCAGCCAAGACCATCTTTTCGAGGCCCAGTACTTC. It encodes CASSQDHLFEAQYF.